This T cell receptor beta chain was recovered during a study of blood T cell repertoires in COVID-19. Overall study context: Material from acute and convalescent COVID-19 was sourced from the United States, Italy and Spain. PBMCs, B-cell-depleted T cells, or T cells were the source of the cDNA or gDNA that made up the material.

Sequencing used immunoSEQ multiplex PCR; TCRdb keeps in-frame clones, though not all of them. The sample consists of 170,000 or so clones, around nine tenths of them appearing once. Cohort assignment relied on participant-reported clinical history. Symptom resolution, clearance, or two negative PCRs marked donors in Cohort 3 as recovered. V lost 0 bases to trimming and J lost 2 bases; unmatched junction nucleotides: 13. The CDR3 has 19 residues. Germline V CDR1 and CDR2: LGHDT, YNNKEL (reference sequence). The chain carries TRBV3-1 (or the pseudogene TRBV3-2) and TRBJ2-4; the match to TRBD1 covers 7 bases. The sequenced sample consisted of PBMCs or T cells enriched from blood (not recorded which). The sequence came from a woman aged 45-65 years who had recovered from COVID-19. CDR3 DNA sequence: TGTGCCAGCAGCCAAGAACCGACAGGGAATAGAGGAACCAAAAACATTCAGTACTTC. Amino acids: CASSQEPTGNRGTKNIQYF.